These T cell receptor beta chains were read from a single sample in a study of cytomegalovirus exposure and HLA in healthy donors. Repertoires were generated with immunoSEQ multiplex PCR, while TCRdb's copy carries only in-frame clones and drops some. The sample is made up of 55,000 to 85,000 clones, and the top ten hold approximately 1.8% of it. Sequenced input: PBMCs. The receptors shown here come from a woman younger than 45 in good health and CMV-seronegative. The CDR3 runs from the conserved cysteine through the conserved F or W.

>TRBJ1-5|TRBV30|16
CAWRESGTGGNQPQHF
>TRBJ2-7|TRBV27|13
CASSLADTYEQYF
>TRBJ1-1|TRBV7-9|13
CASSLRGDTEAFF
>TRBJ1-1|TRBV5-6|14
CASSLAGQNTEAFF
>TRBJ2-5|TRBV28|14
CASSFAGGWETQYF
>TRBJ2-7|TRBV29-1|15
CSVNPLDRFSYEQYF
>TRBJ2-2|TRBV9|12
CASSVQAGELFF
>TRBJ2-7|TRBV10-1|14
CASSEFDRGYEQYF
>TRBJ2-1|TRBV9|13
CASSPPQGYEQFF
>TRBJ1-2|TRBV9|13
CASSTILSYGYTF
>TRBJ2-5|TRBV10-3|15
CAISESSGGGETQYF
>TRBJ2-1|TRBV28|17
CASSLRGGEEHGNEQFF
>TRBJ2-3|TRBV28|16
CASSFPGQEGTDTQYF
>TRBJ1-1|TRBV10-3|16
CAITEKALAGNTEAFF
>TRBJ2-3|TRBV6-1|14
CASSEGLDPNTQYF
>TRBJ1-1|TRBV10-1|14
CASRPGGQNTEAFF
>TRBJ1-5|TRBV9|15
CASSLGTGRNQPQHF
>TRBJ1-5|TRBV4-1|13
CASSQGGGQPQHF
>TRBJ2-3|TRBV4-1|16
CASSQDWGGGLDTQYF
>TRBJ2-6|TRBV30|16
CAWSPWAYSGANVLTF
>TRBJ2-3|TRBV25-1|15
CASSESPYEVDKQYF
>TRBJ1-5|TRBV21-1|14
CASSGGRVGQPQHF
>TRBJ2-3|TRBV4-2|15
CASSPLYQDSDTQYF